The 11 T cell receptor beta chains presented below share a single source sample, sequenced in a study of T cells in Graves' hyperthyroidism and ophthalmopathy. RNA transcripts were the template for amplifying TCR beta CDR3 regions. TCR CDR3 underwent first-round RT-PCR with the HTBI primer set. TCRdb ran MiXCR on the multiplex PCR reads and lists one entry per CDR3 protein. The table lists about 500,000 distinct CDR3 sequences, 17% of them singletons. The sample consisted of blood. The receptors here all came from a woman aged 18-30 years with Graves' ophthalmopathy.

This clonotype was recorded at least ten times. The chain uses TRBV30 and TRBJ1-2; the match to TRBD1 covers 11 bases. Per the germline V gene, CDR1 is GTSNPN and CDR2 is SVGIG (reference sequence). The CDR3 totals 14 residues. Unmatched junction bases numbered 14, after V lost 4 bases and J lost 13 bases. The CDR3, as DNA: TGTGCCTGGACCATACTCGGACAGGGGGCACAAGTCACCTTC. Its protein is CAWTILGQGAQVTF. The whole variable domain, remainder taken from reference TRBV30 and TRBJ1-2, is SQTIHQWPATLVQPVGSPLSLECTVEGTSNPNLYWYRQAAGRGLQLLFYSVGIGQISSEVPQNLSASRPQDRQFILSSKKLLLSDSGFYLCAWTILGQGAQVTFGSGTRLTVV.

This clonotype has a count of ten or more. This chain joins TRBV11-2 and TRBJ2-1; no clear D gene. The germline V and J ends were trimmed by 1 base and 2 bases, with 15 bases remaining between them. The CDR3 has 17 residues. The germline CDR1 and CDR2 sequences are SGHAT and FQNNGV. CDR3 in amino acids: CASSLGTFGGAYNEQFF. The CDR3 DNA sequence: TGTGCCAGCAGCTTAGGTACGTTTGGTGGAGCCTACAATGAGCAGTTCTTC.

This clonotype has a count of ten or more. This chain uses TRBV30 with TRBJ2-7; D possibly corresponds to TRBD1 (6 bases). The CDR3 totals 15 residues. The germline V gene has CDR1 GTSNPN and CDR2 SVGIG (reference sequence). V lost 2 bases and J lost 0, with 14 bases in between. The CDR3 DNA is TGTGCCTGGAGTCCCCAGGACAGCAGCTCCTACGAGCAGTACTTC. The encoded protein is CAWSPQDSSSYEQYF.

This clonotype was seen ten or more times. The chain employs TRBV6-1 and TRBJ1-5; the match to TRBD1 covers 8 bases. Per the germline V gene, CDR1 is MNHNS and CDR2 is SASEGT. The junction had 3 bases not matched to a gene; V was cut back by 8 bases and J by 0 bases. The CDR3 is 14 residues long. Here the CDR3 reads CASGQGNSNQPQHF. The CDR3 region has the DNA TGTGCCAGCGGACAGGGAAATAGCAATCAGCCCCAGCATTTT.

This clonotype was recorded at least ten times. This rearrangement joins TRBV5-1 to TRBJ1-2; D unclear. The germline V gene encodes CDR1 SGHRS and CDR2 YFSETQ. V lost 3 bases to trimming and J lost 2 bases, with 8 bases between them. This CDR3 is built from 13 residues. CDR3 coding DNA: TGCGCCAGCAGCTCCGGACGGAACTATGGCTACACCTTC. This sequence encodes CASSSGRNYGYTF. Drawing the rest from reference TRBV5-1 and TRBJ1-2, the complete variable domain is KAGVTQTPRYLIKTRGQQVTLSCSPISGHRSVSWYQQTPGQGLQFLFEYFSETQRNKGNFPGRFSGRQFSNSRSEMNVSTLELGDSALYLCASSSGRNYGYTFGSGTRLTVV.

V usage is TRBV6-2 or TRBV6-3 and J usage is TRBJ2-5; 8 bases line up with TRBD2. This CDR3 is 15 amino acids long. Trimming at V came to 2 bases and at J to 4 bases, leaving 6 bases not matched to a gene. CDR1 and CDR2 from the germline V gene are MNHEY and SVGEGT. CDR3 loop: CASSYGAGVLETQYF. CDR3 DNA: TGTGCCAGCAGTTACGGAGCGGGAGTATTAGAGACCCAGTACTTC.

This clonotype was recorded at least ten times. The chain recombines TRBV2 with TRBJ2-2; the match to TRBD2 covers 8 bases. Germline-derived CDR1 and CDR2 are SNHLY and FYNNEI. This CDR3 contains 16 residues. J lost 5 bases, V lost 2 bases, and 7 bases had no gene match. The CDR3 reads CASSERGAGGTGELFF. The DNA of the CDR3 is TGTGCCAGCAGTGAACGAGGTGCGGGAGGTACCGGGGAGCTGTTTTTT.

The J gene is TRBJ2-1, the V gene TRBV7-3; 7 bases match TRBD2. Losses at the gene ends were 1 base for V and 7 bases for J; bases not matched to a gene: 4. Per the germline V gene, CDR1 is SGHTA and CDR2 is FQGTGA. CDR3 length: 14 amino acids. The CDR3 bases are TGTGCCAGCAGCTTAAATGGCGGGGGTAATGAGCAGTTCTTC. Amino acid sequence: CASSLNGGGNEQFF.

This clonotype was recorded at least ten times. The gene calls are TRBV7-6 and TRBJ1-5; no firm D call. V lost 6 bases to trimming and J lost 9 bases, with 18 bases between them. The CDR3 is 14 amino acids. Germline-derived CDR1 and CDR2 are SGHVS and FNYEAQ. CDR3 sequence reads: CASSLRPSIGPQHF. DNA of the CDR3: TGTGCCAGCAGTCTACGGCCCTCGATAGGGCCCCAGCATTTT. Full variable domain (remainder filled in from reference TRBV7-6 and TRBJ1-5): GAGVSQSPRYKVTKRGQDVALRCDPISGHVSLYWYRQALGQGPEFLTYFNYEAQQDKSGLPNDRFSAERPEGSISTLTIQRTEQRDSAMYRCASSLRPSIGPQHFGDGTRLSIL.

The sample holds many counts of this clonotype. The chain employs TRBV10-3 and TRBJ2-7; 7 bases fit TRBD2. The CDR3 extends over 14 amino acids. J gave up 0 bases and V 5 bases, and 4 bases lay outside the gene matches. From germline, CDR1 is ENHRY and CDR2 SYGVKD. The CDR3 sequence: CAISPLAVSYEQYF. In DNA, the CDR3 is TGTGCCATCAGTCCCCTAGCGGTCTCCTACGAGCAGTACTTC.

This clonotype came up a few times. The chain carries TRBV6-5 and TRBJ2-5, with no clear D. The germline V gene encodes CDR1 MNHEY and CDR2 SVGAGI. V gave up 0 bases and J gave up 4 bases, with 12 bases separating them. This CDR3 comprises 15 residues. CDR3 loop: CASSYSPALPETQYF. In nucleotides, the CDR3 is TGTGCCAGCAGTTACTCGCCGGCCTTACCAGAGACCCAGTACTTC.